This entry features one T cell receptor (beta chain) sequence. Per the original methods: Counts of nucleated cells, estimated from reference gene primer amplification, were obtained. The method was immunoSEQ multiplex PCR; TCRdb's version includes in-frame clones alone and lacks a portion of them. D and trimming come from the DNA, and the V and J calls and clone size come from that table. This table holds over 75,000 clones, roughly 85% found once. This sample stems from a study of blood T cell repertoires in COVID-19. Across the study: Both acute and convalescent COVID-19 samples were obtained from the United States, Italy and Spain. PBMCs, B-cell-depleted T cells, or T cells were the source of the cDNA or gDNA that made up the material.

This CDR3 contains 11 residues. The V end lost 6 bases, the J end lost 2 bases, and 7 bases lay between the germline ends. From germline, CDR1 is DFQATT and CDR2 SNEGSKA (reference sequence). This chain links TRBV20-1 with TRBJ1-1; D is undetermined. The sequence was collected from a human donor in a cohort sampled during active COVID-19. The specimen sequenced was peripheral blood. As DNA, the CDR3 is TGCAGTGCCCGTCCTAACACTGAAGCTTTCTTT. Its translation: CSARPNTEAFF.